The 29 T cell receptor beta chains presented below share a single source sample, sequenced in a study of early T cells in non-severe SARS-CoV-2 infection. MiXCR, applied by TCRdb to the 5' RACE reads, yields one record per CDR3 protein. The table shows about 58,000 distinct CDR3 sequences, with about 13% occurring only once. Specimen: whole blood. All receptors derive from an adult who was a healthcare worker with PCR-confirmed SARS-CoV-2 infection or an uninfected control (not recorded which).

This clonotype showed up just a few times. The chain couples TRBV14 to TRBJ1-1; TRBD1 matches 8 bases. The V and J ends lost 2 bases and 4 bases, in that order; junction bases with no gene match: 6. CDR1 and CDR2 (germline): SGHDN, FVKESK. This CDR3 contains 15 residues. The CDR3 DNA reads TGTGCCAGCAGCCAAAACAGGGGGTGGGCCACTGAAGCTTTCTTT. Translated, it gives CASSQNRGWATEAFF.

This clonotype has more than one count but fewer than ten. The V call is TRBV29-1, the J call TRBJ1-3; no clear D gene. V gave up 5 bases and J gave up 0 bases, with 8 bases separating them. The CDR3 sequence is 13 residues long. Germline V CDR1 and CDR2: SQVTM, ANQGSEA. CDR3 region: CSVSHSSGNTIYF. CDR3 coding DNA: TGCAGCGTTTCCCACAGCTCTGGAAACACCATATATTTT.

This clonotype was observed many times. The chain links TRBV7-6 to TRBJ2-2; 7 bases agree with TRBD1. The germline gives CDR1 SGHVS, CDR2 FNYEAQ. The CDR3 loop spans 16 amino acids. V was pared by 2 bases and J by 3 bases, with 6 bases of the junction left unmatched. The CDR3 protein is CASSLNTGTDTGELFF. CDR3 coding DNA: TGTGCCAGCAGCTTAAATACCGGGACAGACACCGGGGAGCTGTTTTTT. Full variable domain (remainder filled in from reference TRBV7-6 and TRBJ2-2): GAGVSQSPRYKVTKRGQDVALRCDPISGHVSLYWYRQALGQGPEFLTYFNYEAQQDKSGLPNDRFSAERPEGSISTLTIQRTEQRDSAMYRCASSLNTGTDTGELFFGEGSRLTVL.

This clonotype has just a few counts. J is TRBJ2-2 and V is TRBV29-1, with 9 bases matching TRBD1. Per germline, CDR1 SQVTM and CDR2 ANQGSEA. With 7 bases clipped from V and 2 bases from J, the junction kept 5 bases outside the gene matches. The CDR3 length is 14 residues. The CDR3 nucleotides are TGCAGCGGACAGGGGGAGGCTAACACCGGGGAGCTGTTTTTT. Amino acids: CSGQGEANTGELFF.

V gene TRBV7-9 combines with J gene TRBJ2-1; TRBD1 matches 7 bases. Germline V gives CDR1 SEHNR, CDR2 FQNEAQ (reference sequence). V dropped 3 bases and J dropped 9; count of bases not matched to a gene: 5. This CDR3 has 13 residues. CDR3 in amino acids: CASSLARGFEQFF. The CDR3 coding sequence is TGTGCCAGCAGCTTGGCCAGGGGGTTTGAGCAGTTCTTC.

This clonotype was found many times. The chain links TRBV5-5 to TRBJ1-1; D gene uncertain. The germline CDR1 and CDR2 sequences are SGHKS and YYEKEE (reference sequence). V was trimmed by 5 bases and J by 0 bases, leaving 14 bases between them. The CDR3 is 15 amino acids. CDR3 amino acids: CASRTQTHLNTEAFF. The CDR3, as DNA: TGTGCCAGCAGGACCCAAACCCACTTGAACACTGAAGCTTTCTTT.

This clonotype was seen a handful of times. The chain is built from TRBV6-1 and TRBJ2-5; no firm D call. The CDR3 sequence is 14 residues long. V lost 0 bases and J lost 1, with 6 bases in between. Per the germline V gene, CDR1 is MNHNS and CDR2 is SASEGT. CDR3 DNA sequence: TGTGCCAGCAGTGAAGCGAAGGGCCAAGAGACCCAGTACTTC. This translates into CASSEAKGQETQYF.

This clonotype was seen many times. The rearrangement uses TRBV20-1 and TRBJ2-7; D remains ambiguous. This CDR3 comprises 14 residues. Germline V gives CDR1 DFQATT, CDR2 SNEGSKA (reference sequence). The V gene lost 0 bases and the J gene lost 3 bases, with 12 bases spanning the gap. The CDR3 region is CSARDDWDLYEQYF. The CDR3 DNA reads TGCAGTGCTAGAGATGATTGGGATCTCTACGAGCAGTACTTC.

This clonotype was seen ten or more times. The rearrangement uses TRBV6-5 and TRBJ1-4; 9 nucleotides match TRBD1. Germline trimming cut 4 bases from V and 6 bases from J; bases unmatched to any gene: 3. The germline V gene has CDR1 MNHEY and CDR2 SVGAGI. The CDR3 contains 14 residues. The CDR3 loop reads CASSLTGGDEKLFF. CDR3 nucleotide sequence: TGTGCCAGCAGTTTGACAGGGGGGGATGAAAAACTGTTTTTT.

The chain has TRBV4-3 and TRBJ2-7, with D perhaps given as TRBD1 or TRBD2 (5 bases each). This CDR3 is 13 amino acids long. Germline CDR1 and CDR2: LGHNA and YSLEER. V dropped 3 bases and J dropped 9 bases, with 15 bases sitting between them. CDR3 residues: CASSQGRLRGQYF. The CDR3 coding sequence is TGCGCCAGCAGCCAGGGACGGCTACGAGGGCAGTACTTC.

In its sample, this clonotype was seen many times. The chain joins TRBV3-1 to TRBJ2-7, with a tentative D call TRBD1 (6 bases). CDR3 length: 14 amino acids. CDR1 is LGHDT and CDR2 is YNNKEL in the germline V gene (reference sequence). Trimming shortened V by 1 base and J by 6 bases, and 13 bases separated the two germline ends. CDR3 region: CASSQGDTRSEQYF. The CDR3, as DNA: TGTGCCAGCAGCCAAGGGGACACGCGAAGCGAGCAGTACTTC.

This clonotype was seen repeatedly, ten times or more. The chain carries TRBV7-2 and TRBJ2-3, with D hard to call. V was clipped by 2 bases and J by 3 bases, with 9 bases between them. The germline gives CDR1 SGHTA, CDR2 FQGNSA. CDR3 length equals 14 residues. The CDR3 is CASSLLGWTDTQYF. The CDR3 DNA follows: TGTGCCAGCAGCTTATTAGGATGGACAGATACGCAGTATTTT. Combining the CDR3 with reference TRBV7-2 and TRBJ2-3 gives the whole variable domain GAGVSQSPSNKVTEKGKDVELRCDPISGHTALYWYRQSLGQGLEFLIYFQGNSAPDKSGLPSDRFSAERTGGSVSTLTIQRTQQEDSAVYLCASSLLGWTDTQYFGPGTRLTVL.

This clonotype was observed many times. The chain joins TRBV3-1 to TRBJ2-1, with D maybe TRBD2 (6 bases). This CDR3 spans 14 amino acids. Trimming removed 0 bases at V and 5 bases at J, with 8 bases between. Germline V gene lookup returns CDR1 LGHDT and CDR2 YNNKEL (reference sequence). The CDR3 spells CASSQELANNEQFF. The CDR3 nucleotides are TGTGCCAGCAGCCAAGAACTAGCAAACAATGAGCAGTTCTTC.

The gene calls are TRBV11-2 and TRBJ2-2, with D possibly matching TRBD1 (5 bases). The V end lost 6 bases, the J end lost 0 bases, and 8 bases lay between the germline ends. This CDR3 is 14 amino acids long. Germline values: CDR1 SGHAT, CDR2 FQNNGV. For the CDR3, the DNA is TGTGCCAGCAGGAGACAGACGAACACCGGGGAGCTGTTTTTT. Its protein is CASRRQTNTGELFF.

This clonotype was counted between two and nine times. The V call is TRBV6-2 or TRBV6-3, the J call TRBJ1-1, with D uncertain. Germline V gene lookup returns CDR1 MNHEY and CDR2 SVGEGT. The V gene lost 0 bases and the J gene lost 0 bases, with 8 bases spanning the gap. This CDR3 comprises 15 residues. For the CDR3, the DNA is TGTGCCAGCAGTTACTCGCCCGAGCTGAACACTGAAGCTTTCTTT. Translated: CASSYSPELNTEAFF.

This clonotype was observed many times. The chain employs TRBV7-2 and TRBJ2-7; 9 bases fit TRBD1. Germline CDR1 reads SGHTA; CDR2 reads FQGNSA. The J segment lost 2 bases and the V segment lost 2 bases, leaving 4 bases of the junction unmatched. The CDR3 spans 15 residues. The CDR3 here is CASSLKGQGTYEQYF. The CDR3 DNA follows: TGTGCCAGCAGCTTAAAGGGACAGGGTACCTACGAGCAGTACTTC.

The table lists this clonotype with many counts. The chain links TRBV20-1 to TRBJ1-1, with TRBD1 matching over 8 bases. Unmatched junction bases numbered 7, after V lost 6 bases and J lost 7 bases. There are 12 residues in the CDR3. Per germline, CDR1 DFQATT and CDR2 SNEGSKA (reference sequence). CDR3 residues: CSAGQGANEAFF. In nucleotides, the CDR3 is TGCAGTGCCGGGCAGGGGGCAAATGAAGCTTTCTTT.

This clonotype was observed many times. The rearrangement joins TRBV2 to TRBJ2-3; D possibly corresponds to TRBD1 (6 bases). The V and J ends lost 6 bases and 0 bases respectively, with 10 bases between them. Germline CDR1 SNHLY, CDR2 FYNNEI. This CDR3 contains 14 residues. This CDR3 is CASSLRGSTDTQYF. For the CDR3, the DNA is TGTGCCAGCAGCCTTAGGGGGAGCACAGATACGCAGTATTTT.

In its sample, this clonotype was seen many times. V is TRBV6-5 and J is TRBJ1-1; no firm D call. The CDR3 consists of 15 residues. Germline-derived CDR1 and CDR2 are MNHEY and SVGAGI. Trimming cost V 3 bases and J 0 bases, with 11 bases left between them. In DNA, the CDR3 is TGTGCCAGCAGTTATTACGGGCCATTGAACACTGAAGCTTTCTTT. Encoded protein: CASSYYGPLNTEAFF.

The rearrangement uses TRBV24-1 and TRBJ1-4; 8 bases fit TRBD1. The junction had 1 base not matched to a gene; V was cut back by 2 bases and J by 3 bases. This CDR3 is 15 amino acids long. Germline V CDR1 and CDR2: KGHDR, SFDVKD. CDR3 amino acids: CATSDSGQANEKLFF. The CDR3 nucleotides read TGTGCCACCAGTGATTCGGGACAGGCTAATGAAAAACTGTTTTTT.

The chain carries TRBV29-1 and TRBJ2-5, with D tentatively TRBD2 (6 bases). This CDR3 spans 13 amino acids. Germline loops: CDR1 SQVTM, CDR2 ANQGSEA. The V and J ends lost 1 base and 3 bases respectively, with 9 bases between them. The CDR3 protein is CSVEGGVEETQYF. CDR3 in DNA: TGCAGCGTTGAAGGGGGGGTGGAAGAGACCCAGTACTTC.

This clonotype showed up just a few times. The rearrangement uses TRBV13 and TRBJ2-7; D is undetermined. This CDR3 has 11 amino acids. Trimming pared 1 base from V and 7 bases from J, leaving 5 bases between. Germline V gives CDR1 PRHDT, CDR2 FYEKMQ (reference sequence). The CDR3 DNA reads TGTGCCAGCAGCTTAGTCCAGGAGCAGTACTTC. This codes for CASSLVQEQYF.

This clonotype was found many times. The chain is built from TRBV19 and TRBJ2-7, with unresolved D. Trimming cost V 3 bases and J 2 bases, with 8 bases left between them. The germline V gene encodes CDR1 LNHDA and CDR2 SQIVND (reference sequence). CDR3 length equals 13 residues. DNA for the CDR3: TGTGCCAGTAGTATGCACTTCACCTACGAGCAGTACTTC. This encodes CASSMHFTYEQYF. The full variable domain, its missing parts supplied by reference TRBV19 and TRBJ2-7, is DGGITQSPKYLFRKEGQNVTLSCEQNLNHDAMYWYRQDPGQGLRLIYYSQIVNDFQKGDIAEGYSVSREKKESFPLTVTSAQKNPTAFYLCASSMHFTYEQYFGPGTRLTVT.

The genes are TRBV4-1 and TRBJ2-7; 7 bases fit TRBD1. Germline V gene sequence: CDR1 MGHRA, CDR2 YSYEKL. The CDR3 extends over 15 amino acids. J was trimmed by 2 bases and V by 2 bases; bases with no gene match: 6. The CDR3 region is CASSQTVRGTYEQYF. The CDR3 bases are TGCGCCAGCAGCCAAACCGTCAGGGGGACCTACGAGCAGTACTTC.

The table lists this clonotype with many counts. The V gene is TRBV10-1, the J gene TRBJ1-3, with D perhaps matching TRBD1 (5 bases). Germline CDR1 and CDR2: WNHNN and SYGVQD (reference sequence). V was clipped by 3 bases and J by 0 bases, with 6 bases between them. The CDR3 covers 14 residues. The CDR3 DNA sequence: TGCGCCAGCAGTGAAAGGGGCTCTGGAAACACCATATATTTT. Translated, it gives CASSERGSGNTIYF.

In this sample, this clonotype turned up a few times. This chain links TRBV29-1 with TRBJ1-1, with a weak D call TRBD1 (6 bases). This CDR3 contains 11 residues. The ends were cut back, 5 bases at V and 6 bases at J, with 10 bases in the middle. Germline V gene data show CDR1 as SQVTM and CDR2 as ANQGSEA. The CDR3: CSVPSGAEAFF. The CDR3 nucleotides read TGCAGCGTTCCATCAGGGGCTGAAGCTTTCTTT.

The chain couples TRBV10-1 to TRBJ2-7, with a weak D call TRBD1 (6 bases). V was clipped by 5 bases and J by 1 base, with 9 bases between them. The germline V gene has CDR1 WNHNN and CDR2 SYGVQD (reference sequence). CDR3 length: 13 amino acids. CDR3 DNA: TGCGCCAGCAGTAGTACAGGGTCCTACGAGCAGTACTTC. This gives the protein CASSSTGSYEQYF.

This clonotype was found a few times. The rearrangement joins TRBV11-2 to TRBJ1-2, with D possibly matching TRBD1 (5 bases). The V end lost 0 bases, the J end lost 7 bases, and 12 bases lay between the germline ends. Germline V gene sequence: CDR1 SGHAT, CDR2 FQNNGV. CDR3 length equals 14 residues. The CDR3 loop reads CASSLDRAFLGYTF. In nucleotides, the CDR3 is TGTGCCAGCAGCTTAGACAGGGCTTTTCTTGGCTACACCTTC.

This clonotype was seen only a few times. The CDR3: CASLGTATYEQYF. The CDR3 DNA is TGTGCCAGCCTCGGGACAGCAACCTACGAGCAGTACTTC. This chain connects TRBV7-9 to TRBJ2-7; the match to TRBD1 covers 7 bases. The CDR3 totals 13 residues. V gave up 8 bases and J gave up 2 bases; unmatched junction bases: 6. Germline CDR1 SEHNR, CDR2 FQNEAQ (reference sequence).